The 16 T cell receptor beta chains listed next were all sequenced from one sample in a study of CD8 T cells in ankylosing spondylitis. One entry per CDR3 protein, called by TCRdb with MiXCR from the 5' RACE reads. Among about 150,000 distinct CDR3 sequences listed, under 35% were seen once. Specimen: synovial fluid, either unsorted or a sorted T cell fraction (not recorded which). These receptor sequences come from a male donor with ankylosing spondylitis.

The V and J genes are TRBV28 and TRBJ2-1; 11 bases are a match to TRBD2. Germline CDR1 is MDHEN and CDR2 is SYDVKM. The junction had 7 bases not matched to a gene; V was cut back by 6 bases and J by 0 bases. The CDR3 spans 17 residues. The CDR3 sequence is CASRGTSGYSSYNEQFF. In DNA, the CDR3 is TGTGCCAGCAGGGGGACTAGCGGATATAGCTCCTACAATGAGCAGTTCTTC.

This clonotype was counted many times. The chain has TRBV18 and TRBJ2-1; 10 bases match TRBD2. Germline V gene sequence: CDR1 KGHSH, CDR2 LQKENI. Unmatched junction bases numbered 13, after V lost 3 bases and J lost 8 bases. This CDR3 comprises 17 residues. CDR3 DNA sequence: TGTGCCAGCTCACCCCTCCGGGCTAGCGGGAGTAGTTATGAGCAGTTCTTC. It translates to CASSPLRASGSSYEQFF.

DNA for the CDR3: TGCAGCGTTGGTTCAGGGGAAATCTACGAGCAGTACTTC. Amino acid sequence: CSVGSGEIYEQYF. The rearrangement links TRBV29-1 to TRBJ2-7; a weak D match, TRBD1 (6 bases). The CDR3 loop spans 13 amino acids. Germline assignment: CDR1 SQVTM and CDR2 ANQGSEA. V was pared by 4 bases and J by 3 bases, with 13 bases between.

This clonotype was seen repeatedly, ten times or more. The genes are TRBV5-6 and TRBJ2-5; D may be TRBD2 (6 bases). Germline loops: CDR1 SGHDT, CDR2 YYEEEE. The V gene lost 2 bases and the J gene lost 2 bases, with 13 bases spanning the gap. This CDR3 region has 15 residues. In DNA form, the CDR3 reads TGTGCCAGCAGCTTAGGCGGGGCCCCTCAAGAGACCCAGTACTTC. Protein: CASSLGGAPQETQYF. Supplemented by reference TRBV5-6 and TRBJ2-5, the full variable domain reads DAGVTQSPTHLIKTRGQQVTLRCSPKSGHDTVSWYQQALGQGPQFIFQYYEEEERQRGNFPDRFSGHQFPNYSSELNVNALLLGDSALYLCASSLGGAPQETQYFGPGTRLLVL.

The V gene is TRBV27, the J gene TRBJ2-3, with 9 bases that match TRBD1. Germline CDR1 is MNHEY and CDR2 is SMNVEV (reference sequence). CDR3 size: 17 residues. The V and J ends lost 5 bases and 0 bases, in that order; junction bases with no gene match: 9. The CDR3 nucleotides read TGTGCCAGCAGTCCCCGGGACAGGGTGTTAAGCACAGATACGCAGTATTTT. This encodes CASSPRDRVLSTDTQYF.

In DNA, the CDR3 is TGTGCCAGCAGCTTAGACCCGCGGGACAGGGACACTGAAGCTTTCTTT. This codes for CASSLDPRDRDTEAFF. The chain links TRBV7-9 to TRBJ1-1; TRBD1 aligns across 9 bases. Losses at the gene ends were 1 base for V and 3 bases for J; bases not matched to a gene: 6. The germline CDR1 and CDR2 sequences are SEHNR and FQNEAQ (reference sequence). This CDR3 contains 16 residues.

The chain couples TRBV10-3 to TRBJ1-2, with unresolved D. This CDR3 is built from 12 residues. CDR1 ENHRY and CDR2 SYGVKD come from the germline V gene. The germline V and J ends were trimmed by 7 bases and 8 bases, with 14 bases remaining between them. The CDR3 spells CAITAGTKGYTF. The DNA of the CDR3 is TGTGCCATCACGGCAGGAACTAAAGGCTACACCTTC.

This clonotype appeared a few times. The chain has TRBV27 and TRBJ2-7; 7 bases match TRBD1. This CDR3 has 13 residues. The V and J ends lost 3 bases and 6 bases, in that order; junction bases with no gene match: 5. Germline V gives CDR1 MNHEY, CDR2 SMNVEV (reference sequence). CDR3 protein: CASSFGQGVEQYF. CDR3 bases: TGTGCCAGCAGTTTTGGGCAGGGGGTCGAGCAGTACTTC.

The gene calls are TRBV12-3 or TRBV12-4 and TRBJ2-3; 8 bases align to TRBD2. The trim removed 6 bases at V and 3 bases at J, leaving 8 bases unmatched. The CDR3 length is 15 residues. For the CDR3, the DNA is TGTGCCAGCAGCCATACTGGACTAGCTACAGATACGCAGTATTTT. Protein: CASSHTGLATDTQYF.

This clonotype was found a few times. The chain joins TRBV19 to TRBJ2-2, with TRBD2 matching 14 bases. The junction had 5 bases not matched to a gene; V was cut back by 6 bases and J by 5 bases. Germline-derived CDR1 and CDR2 are LNHDA and SQIVND (reference sequence). This CDR3 comprises 16 residues. Here the CDR3 reads CASSPGTSGRTGELFF. As DNA, the CDR3 is TGTGCCAGTAGCCCCGGGACTAGCGGGAGAACCGGGGAGCTGTTTTTT.

V gene TRBV20-1 combines with J gene TRBJ2-7; D is unresolved. Germline V CDR1 and CDR2: DFQATT, SNEGSKA (reference sequence). This CDR3 comprises 12 residues. Trimming took 0 bases from V and 4 from J, leaving 7 bases between them. This CDR3 reads CSARDINYEQYF. Here the CDR3 DNA reads TGCAGTGCTAGAGATATTAATTACGAGCAGTACTTC.

This chain uses TRBV28 with TRBJ2-7; 7 bases fit TRBD1. The CDR3 runs to 12 residues. Germline trimming cut 8 bases from V and 3 bases from J; bases unmatched to any gene: 4. In germline, CDR1 is MDHEN, CDR2 SYDVKM. The CDR3 region is CASRQGNYEQYF. CDR3 bases: TGTGCCAGCCGACAGGGAAACTACGAGCAGTACTTC.

The V gene is TRBV4-3, the J gene TRBJ2-1; D is ambiguous. Between the trimmed V and J ends, which lost 0 bases and 4 bases, there was a span of 13 bases. CDR3 size: 16 residues. Germline V CDR1 and CDR2: LGHNA, YSLEER. CDR3: CASSQDPLGAYNEQFF. Here the CDR3 DNA reads TGCGCCAGCAGCCAAGATCCCCTTGGAGCGTACAATGAGCAGTTCTTC.

In its sample, this clonotype was seen once. This chain joins TRBV9 and TRBJ2-5, with 10 bases fitting TRBD1. The CDR3 totals 17 residues. Germline values: CDR1 SGDLS, CDR2 YYNGEE. The V gene end was trimmed by 0 bases and the J gene end by 5 bases; junction bases not matched to a gene: 10. In DNA form, the CDR3 reads TGTGCCAGCAGCGTAGAGGGACAGGGGAAGATCGATGAGACCCAGTACTTC. Residues: CASSVEGQGKIDETQYF.

V gene TRBV28 combines with J gene TRBJ2-2; D is unresolved. Germline assignment: CDR1 MDHEN and CDR2 SYDVKM. This CDR3 spans 12 amino acids. V lost 2 bases and J lost 7, with 5 bases in between. The CDR3 is CASSLRVGELFF. CDR3 DNA: TGTGCCAGCAGTTTAAGGGTCGGGGAGCTGTTTTTT. The variable domain in full, with the rest retrieved from reference TRBV28 and TRBJ2-2, is DVKVTQSSRYLVKRTGEKVFLECVQDMDHENMFWYRQDPGLGLRLIYFSYDVKMKEKGDIPEGYSVSREKKERFSLILESASTNQTSMYLCASSLRVGELFFGEGSRLTVL.

A few counts support this clonotype. V gene TRBV11-2 combines with J gene TRBJ1-5, with no clear D. The CDR3 spans 14 residues. The germline CDR1 and CDR2 sequences are SGHAT and FQNNGV. With 1 base removed from V and 2 bases from J, the gap between germline ends came to 6 bases. In DNA, the CDR3 is TGTGCCAGCAGCTTAGCCCTGGGCAATCAGCCCCAGCATTTT. It is translated as CASSLALGNQPQHF. Together with reference TRBV11-2 and TRBJ1-5, the CDR3 gives the full variable domain: EAGVAQSPRYKIIEKRQSVAFWCNPISGHATLYWYQQILGQGPKLLIQFQNNGVVDDSQLPKDRFSAERLKGVDSTLKIQPAKLEDSAVYLCASSLALGNQPQHFGDGTRLSIL.